Shown below are 22 T cell receptor beta chains from a single sample sequenced in a study of T cells in Graves' hyperthyroidism and ophthalmopathy. It was RNA transcripts that yielded the amplified TCR beta CDR3 regions. The HTBI primer set served for first-round RT-PCR of the TCR CDR3. TCRdb passed the multiplex PCR reads through MiXCR, listing each CDR3 protein once. Of about 580,000 distinct CDR3 sequences in the sample, about 15% were seen once. The sample consisted of blood. These receptor sequences come from a woman aged 25 to 39 with Graves' hyperthyroidism that later progressed to Graves' ophthalmopathy.

This clonotype was counted ten times or more. V usage is TRBV27 and J usage is TRBJ2-7; 11 nucleotides agree with TRBD2. CDR3 length equals 17 residues. The germline gives CDR1 MNHEY, CDR2 SMNVEV (reference sequence). V trimming: 3 bases; J trimming: 7 bases; junction bases outside the gene matches: 14. DNA for the CDR3: TGTGCCAGCAGTTTGGCCCTTAGTACTAGCGGGAGAGGAGAGCAGTACTTC. Residues: CASSLALSTSGRGEQYF.

This clonotype appeared a few times. The chain has TRBV20-1 and TRBJ2-7; 10 bases fit TRBD2. Trimming removed 1 base from V and 0 bases from J; junction bases left unmatched: 9. The CDR3 spans 17 residues. Per the germline V gene, CDR1 is DFQATT and CDR2 is SNEGSKA (reference sequence). CDR3 in DNA: TGCAGTGCTAGAGGGGGGGCTAGCGGGGGCTCCTCCTACGAGCAGTACTTC. This gives the protein CSARGGASGGSSYEQYF.

This clonotype came up many times. The V and J genes are TRBV12-3 or TRBV12-4 and TRBJ1-2; no clear D. This CDR3 spans 11 amino acids. Deletions cut 6 bases from V and 3 bases from J, with 5 bases between. CDR3 in DNA: TGTGCCAGCAGGAAGGACTATGGCTACACCTTC. Amino acid sequence: CASRKDYGYTF.

The chain is built from TRBV6-1 and TRBJ2-5; D gene ambiguous. The CDR3 runs to 10 residues. The V gene's germline CDR1 is MNHNS and CDR2 SASEGT. V was shortened by 7 bases and J by 5 bases, with 5 bases between the two germline ends. CDR3 protein: CASKDETQYF. In DNA form, the CDR3 reads TGTGCCAGCAAGGATGAGACCCAGTACTTC.

This clonotype was seen repeatedly, ten times or more. V gene TRBV6-2 or TRBV6-3 combines with J gene TRBJ2-7; TRBD2 agrees at 9 bases. From germline, CDR1 is MNHEY and CDR2 SVGEGT. The V segment lost 6 bases and the J segment 2 bases; nucleotides outside the gene matches: 8. The CDR3 contains 15 residues. The DNA of the CDR3 is TGTGCCAGCAGGTCGACTAGCGGTACCGCCTACGAGCAGTACTTC. Translation: CASRSTSGTAYEQYF.

This clonotype was counted only a few times. The genes are TRBV14 and TRBJ1-1; no reliable D call. CDR3 length equals 15 residues. Germline V gives CDR1 SGHDN, CDR2 FVKESK. The V end lost 0 bases, the J end lost 3 bases, and 11 bases lay between the germline ends. For the CDR3, the DNA is TGTGCCAGCAGCCAAGAGGGAGTTACCTACACTGAAGCTTTCTTT. It translates to CASSQEGVTYTEAFF. Together with reference TRBV14 and TRBJ1-1, the CDR3 gives the full variable domain: EAGVTQFPSHSVIEKGQTVTLRCDPISGHDNLYWYRRVMGKEIKFLLHFVKESKQDESGMPNNRFLAERTGGTYSTLKVQPAELEDSGVYFCASSQEGVTYTEAFFGQGTRLTVV.

This clonotype appeared a few times. This chain joins TRBV7-9 and TRBJ2-1; D unresolved. The CDR3 has 14 residues. Germline CDR1 SEHNR, CDR2 FQNEAQ (reference sequence). The ends were cut back, 4 bases at V and 3 bases at J, with 10 bases in the middle. The CDR3 DNA reads TGTGCCAGCAGCTATGTAATTAGCTACAATGAGCAGTTCTTC. This sequence encodes CASSYVISYNEQFF.

This clonotype has ten or more counts. The V and J genes are TRBV12-3 or TRBV12-4 and TRBJ2-5; D gene uncertain. The V end was cut by 5 bases, the J end by 2 bases, with 12 bases between. The CDR3 runs to 14 residues. CDR3: CASSPPDGQETQYF. For the CDR3, the DNA is TGTGCCAGCAGTCCTCCGGACGGACAAGAGACCCAGTACTTC.

This clonotype has only a few counts. One junction end does not reproduce the germline sequence, and a read error may be involved. The chain links TRBV4-1 to TRBJ1-3; D unclear. Germline assignment: CDR1 MGHRA and CDR2 YSYEKL. The CDR3 totals 14 residues. CDR3 nucleotide sequence: TGCGCCAGCAGCCAGCTCTCCCCTGGAAACACCATGTATTTT. Translated, it gives CASSQLSPGNTMYF.

This clonotype was detected ten times or more. The chain employs TRBV10-3 and TRBJ1-6; a weak D match, TRBD1 (5 bases). The CDR3 runs to 16 residues. V was trimmed by 0 bases and J by 13 bases, leaving 19 bases between them. Germline values: CDR1 ENHRY, CDR2 SYGVKD. CDR3 DNA: TGTGCCATCAGTGAGTCGTCGGTATCAGGAGGGACGCCCCTCCACTTT. Translation gives CAISESSVSGGTPLHF.

This clonotype was seen repeatedly, ten times or more. The V and J genes are TRBV20-1 and TRBJ2-7; 11 positions agree with TRBD1. This CDR3 is 13 amino acids long. V lost 5 bases and J lost 7; bases outside the gene matches: 7. The V gene's germline CDR1 is DFQATT and CDR2 SNEGSKA (reference sequence). The CDR3 sequence: CSAAGQGAREQYF. CDR3 bases: TGCAGTGCTGCTGGACAGGGGGCACGGGAGCAGTACTTC.

This clonotype showed up many times. The CDR3 DNA sequence: TGTGCCTGGGCCCGAGGGGACAATGAGCAGTTCTTC. Translating gives CAWARGDNEQFF. V gene TRBV30 combines with J gene TRBJ2-1, with D perhaps given as TRBD1 or TRBD2 (5 bases each). Trimming shortened V by 5 bases and J by 5 bases, and 10 bases separated the two germline ends. From germline, CDR1 is GTSNPN and CDR2 SVGIG (reference sequence). The CDR3 contains 12 residues.

In regard to this clonotype: A single base separates this from a much larger clone, so it may be a read error. The chain is built from TRBV19 and TRBJ2-3, with 10 bases that match TRBD2. This CDR3 has 15 amino acids. The germline V gene has CDR1 LNHDA and CDR2 SQIVND (reference sequence). CDR3 loop: CATARTSGSTDTQCF. CDR3 coding DNA: TGTGCCACCGCGAGGACTAGCGGAAGCACAGATACGCAGTGTTTT.

CDR3 amino acids: CASKRGGQTNTGELFF. The CDR3 bases are TGTGCCAGCAAAAGGGGGGGACAAACGAACACCGGGGAGCTGTTTTTT. The chain is built from TRBV5-4 and TRBJ2-2; D possibly corresponds to TRBD2 (7 bases). The CDR3 extends over 16 amino acids. V was cut by 6 bases and J by 0 bases, with 15 bases left in between. Per the germline V gene, CDR1 is SGHNT and CDR2 is YYREEE (reference sequence).

This clonotype was counted ten times or more. The CDR3 bases are TGTGCCAGCAGCTATCTAAGCACCGGGGAGCTGTTTTTT. Translating it yields CASSYLSTGELFF. This chain connects TRBV3-1 to TRBJ2-2; no definite D call. From germline, CDR1 is LGHDT and CDR2 YNNKEL (reference sequence). The CDR3 spans 13 residues. V was clipped by 5 bases and J by 4 bases, with 8 bases between them.

Many counts were recorded for this clonotype. The genes are TRBV12-3 or TRBV12-4 and TRBJ2-2; 9 nucleotides match TRBD2. This CDR3 spans 15 amino acids. J lost 1 base, V lost 5 bases, and 2 bases had no gene match. This CDR3 is CASSQREENTGELFF. For the CDR3, the DNA is TGTGCCAGCAGTCAGCGGGAGGAGAACACCGGGGAGCTGTTTTTT.

Many counts were recorded for this clonotype. This CDR3 reads CATSREAGYEQYF. The CDR3 DNA reads as TGTGCCACCAGCAGAGAGGCAGGGTACGAGCAGTACTTC. This sequence joins TRBV15 and TRBJ2-7; D perhaps matches TRBD1 (5 bases). V dropped 0 bases and J dropped 4 bases, with 7 bases sitting between them. Germline values: CDR1 LNHNV, CDR2 YYDKDF (reference sequence). This CDR3 comprises 13 residues.

The genes are TRBV6-1 and TRBJ2-7; D remains unclear. Trimming removed 2 bases from V and 5 bases from J, with 16 bases in between. The CDR3 totals 15 residues. CDR1 and CDR2 (germline): MNHNS, SASEGT. The CDR3, as DNA: TGTGCCAGCAGTGAACGGGCAGGAATAAGTGACGAGCAGTACTTC. Translation gives CASSERAGISDEQYF.

This clonotype occurred many times. This chain links TRBV30 with TRBJ2-1, with 7 bases lining up with TRBD2. The ends lost 0 bases at V and 7 bases at J; junction bases unmatched: 12. Germline CDR1 reads GTSNPN; CDR2 reads SVGIG (reference sequence). The CDR3 is 16 amino acids. DNA of the CDR3: TGTGCCTGGAGTGTATGGTCGGGAGGACACAGGAATGAGCAGTTCTTC. It is translated as CAWSVWSGGHRNEQFF.

This chain connects TRBV5-1 to TRBJ2-1; D might be TRBD2 (6 bases). This CDR3 is 15 amino acids long. Trimming left V 1 base short and J 6 bases short, with 14 bases between. The germline V gene has CDR1 SGHRS and CDR2 YFSETQ. The CDR3 region has the DNA TGCGCCAGCAGCTTGCAGGAGGGAGCTAGCAATGAGCAGTTCTTC. Protein: CASSLQEGASNEQFF.

This clonotype was counted only a few times. V is TRBV4-3 and J is TRBJ1-1; D is unclear. Per germline, CDR1 LGHNA and CDR2 YSLEER. Trimming took off 3 bases at V and 5 bases at J, with 19 bases between the two ends. This CDR3 contains 16 residues. The CDR3 loop reads CASSQAYRILLTEAFF. CDR3 nucleotides: TGCGCCAGCAGCCAGGCATATAGGATTTTGTTGACTGAAGCTTTCTTT.

This clonotype was detected only a few times. The chain is built from TRBV5-5 and TRBJ2-5, with D perhaps matching TRBD1 or TRBD2 (5 bases each). The CDR3 runs to 16 residues. Germline CDR1 SGHKS, CDR2 YYEKEE (reference sequence). Trimming took 0 bases from V and 0 from J, leaving 12 bases between them. The CDR3 DNA is TGTGCCAGCAGCTTGGGTCCCCGAGGGGACCAAGAGACCCAGTACTTC. This codes for CASSLGPRGDQETQYF.